This TCR beta chain was sequenced for a study of blood T cell repertoires in COVID-19. Study details: Material from acute and convalescent COVID-19 was sourced from the United States, Italy and Spain.

Cohort allocation depended upon clinical history that participants reported. Method: immunoSEQ multiplex PCR; TCRdb's copy keeps in-frame clones and lacks some. Among roughly 140,000 clones listed, 88% were seen once. The CDR3 runs 17 residues. CDR1 and CDR2 (germline): MDHEN, SYDVKM. The V gene end was trimmed by 0 bases and the J gene end by 4 bases; junction bases not matched to a gene: 5. What was sequenced was PBMCs or T cells enriched from blood (not recorded which). This TCR derives from a woman in her twenties or thirties with acute COVID-19. The chain employs TRBV28 and TRBJ1-5; 11 nucleotides match TRBD1. The DNA of the CDR3 is TGTGCCAGCAGTTTATGGTCTGGGACAGGGGGGAATCAGCCCCAGCATTTT. It translates to CASSLWSGTGGNQPQHF.